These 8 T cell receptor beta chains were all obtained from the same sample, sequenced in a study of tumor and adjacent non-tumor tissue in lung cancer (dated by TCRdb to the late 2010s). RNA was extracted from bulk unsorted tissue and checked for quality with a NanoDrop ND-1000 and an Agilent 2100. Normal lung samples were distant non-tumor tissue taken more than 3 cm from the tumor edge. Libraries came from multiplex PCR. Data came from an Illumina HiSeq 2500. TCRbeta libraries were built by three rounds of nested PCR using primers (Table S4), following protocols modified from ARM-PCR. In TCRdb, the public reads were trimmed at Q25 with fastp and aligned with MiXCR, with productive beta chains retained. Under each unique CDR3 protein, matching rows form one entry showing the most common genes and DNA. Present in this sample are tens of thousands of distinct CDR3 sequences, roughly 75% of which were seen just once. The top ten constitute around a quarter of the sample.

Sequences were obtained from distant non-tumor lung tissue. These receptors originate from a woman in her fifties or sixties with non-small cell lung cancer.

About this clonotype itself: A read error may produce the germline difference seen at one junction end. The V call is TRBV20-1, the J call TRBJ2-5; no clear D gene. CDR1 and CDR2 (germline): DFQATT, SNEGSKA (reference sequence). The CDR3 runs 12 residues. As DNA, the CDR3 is TGTAGTGTTAACTCGAACAAGGAGATCCAGTACTTC. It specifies CSVNSNKEIQYF.

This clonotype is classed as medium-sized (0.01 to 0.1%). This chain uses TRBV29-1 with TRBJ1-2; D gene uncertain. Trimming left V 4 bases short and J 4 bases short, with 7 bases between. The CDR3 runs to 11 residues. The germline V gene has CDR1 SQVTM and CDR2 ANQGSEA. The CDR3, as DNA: TGCAGCGTTGGGGCAGTCTATGGCTACACCTTC. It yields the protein CSVGAVYGYTF.

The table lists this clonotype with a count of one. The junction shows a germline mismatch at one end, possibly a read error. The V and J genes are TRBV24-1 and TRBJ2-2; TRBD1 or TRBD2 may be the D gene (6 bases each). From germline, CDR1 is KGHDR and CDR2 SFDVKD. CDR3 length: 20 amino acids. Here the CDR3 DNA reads TGTGCCACCAGTGATCCCGCCAACCGACTAGGGGGAGAGGCCACCGGGGAGATGTTTTTT. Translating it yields CATSDPANRLGGEATGEMFF.

Here the CDR3 DNA reads TGTGCCAGCAGCTTAGGTTACCAGGGTGATGACAATGAGCAGTTCTTC. It codes for CASSLGYQGDDNEQFF. The V call is TRBV7-9, the J call TRBJ2-1; TRBD1 might be the D (5 bases). Trimming took 1 base from V and 5 from J, leaving 15 bases between them. The germline V gene has CDR1 SEHNR and CDR2 FQNEAQ (reference sequence). This CDR3 is built from 16 residues.

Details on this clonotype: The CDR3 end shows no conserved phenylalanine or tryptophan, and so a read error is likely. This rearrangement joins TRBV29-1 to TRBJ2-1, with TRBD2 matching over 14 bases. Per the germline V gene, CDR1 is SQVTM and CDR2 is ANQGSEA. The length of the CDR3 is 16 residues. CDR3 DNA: TGCAGCGCCGGGGGACTAGCGGGGGTCTCCTACATTGAGCAGTTCATC. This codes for CSAGGLAGVSYIEQFI.

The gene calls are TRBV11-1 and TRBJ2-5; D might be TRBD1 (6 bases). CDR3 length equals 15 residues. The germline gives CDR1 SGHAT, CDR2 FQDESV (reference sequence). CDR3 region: CTNSRTGTFQETQYF. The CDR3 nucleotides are TGTACCAACAGTCGGACCGGGACATTCCAAGAGACCCAGTACTTC.

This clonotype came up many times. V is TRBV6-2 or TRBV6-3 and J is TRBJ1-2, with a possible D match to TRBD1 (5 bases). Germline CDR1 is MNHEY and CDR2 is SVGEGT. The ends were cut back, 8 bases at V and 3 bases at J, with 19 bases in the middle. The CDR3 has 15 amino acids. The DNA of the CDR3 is TGTGCCAGCCGGGCTGAAGGGGATTTTGACTATGGCTACACCTTC. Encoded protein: CASRAEGDFDYGYTF.

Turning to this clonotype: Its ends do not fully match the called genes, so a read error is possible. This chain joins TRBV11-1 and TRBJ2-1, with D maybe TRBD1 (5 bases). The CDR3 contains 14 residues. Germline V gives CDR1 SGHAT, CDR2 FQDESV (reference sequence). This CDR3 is CASSLATEVNVQFF. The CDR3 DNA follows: TGTGCCAGCAGCTTAGCGACAGAGGTCAATGTGCAGTTCTTC.